These T cell receptor beta chains were read from a single sample in a study of blood T cell repertoires in COVID-19. TCRdb's copy holds only in-frame clones and misses some; the assay was immunoSEQ multiplex PCR. The repertoire holds around 81,000 clones, with approximately 80% as singletons. Sequencing was carried out using peripheral blood. These receptor sequences come from a man older than 75 with acute or convalescent COVID-19. CDR3s leave out the opening cysteine and the closing phenylalanine or tryptophan. The order of the fields is V gene, J gene, CDR3 protein.

>TRBV2|TRBJ2-7
ASTTDRDSYEQY
>TRBV5-6|TRBJ1-2
ASSLTQGAAGYT
>TRBV5-1|TRBJ1-5
ASSLVPSNQPQH
>TRBV18|TRBJ1-5
ASSYDTNQPQH
>TRBV3-1/TRBV3-2|TRBJ1-5
ASSPQGNQPQH
>TRBV11-2|TRBJ1-2
ASSSGTVNGYT
>TRBV5-4|TRBJ2-2
ASSTDFLNTGELF
>TRBV18|TRBJ2-1
ASSREDNEQF
>TRBV6-6|TRBJ2-1
ASSFESLVFDNEQF
>TRBV28|TRBJ1-1
ASSFARDRVNTEAF
>TRBV27|TRBJ2-1
ASSFSGSSGNEQF
>TRBV2|TRBJ1-6
ASNMGQGASPLH
>TRBV11-3|TRBJ1-1
ASSLVRDTEAF
>TRBV6-5|TRBJ2-7
ASSYGGRAYEQY
>TRBV5-1|TRBJ2-2
ASSLYRDAGELF
>TRBV10-3|TRBJ1-1
AISLTGNTEAF
>TRBV12-3/TRBV12-4|TRBJ2-7
ASSSRTGQS
>TRBV6-5|TRBJ2-1
ASSYAGQKEQF
>TRBV5-1|TRBJ2-1
ASSLGPSGENNEQF
>TRBV6-2/TRBV6-3|TRBJ2-3
ASSLGAGSDTQY
>TRBV12-3/TRBV12-4|TRBJ2-5
ASNQGAGETQY
>TRBV7-2|TRBJ2-2
ASSLGAANTGELF
>TRBV7-9|TRBJ1-6
ASSLVTEDPLH
>TRBV5-1|TRBJ1-4
ASSSGQADAKLF
>TRBV7-9|TRBJ1-2
ASSLDTANYGYT
>TRBV6-5|TRBJ2-2
ASGGRGFNTGELF
>TRBV29-1|TRBJ2-7
SVETGVLGEQY
>TRBV28|TRBJ2-7
ASSLRDRGYEQY
>TRBV9|TRBJ1-5
ASSADLGGGQPQH
>TRBV7-2|TRBJ2-3
ASSLAGGASPDTQY
>TRBV7-2|TRBJ2-2
ASSFVGANTGELF
>TRBV2|TRBJ2-7
ASRKGQAYEQY
>TRBV29-1|TRBJ2-5
SGGQIQETQY
>TRBV3-1/TRBV3-2|TRBJ1-2
ASSPQGAHGYT
>TRBV4-1|TRBJ1-5
ASSQTQGAHGGNQPQH
>TRBV4-2|TRBJ2-2
ASSQSGLAGGELF
>TRBV28|TRBJ1-4
ASGRGQGSNEKLF
>TRBV30|TRBJ1-3
AWRTRGGGNTIY
>TRBV27|TRBJ2-1
ASRPGTGAYNEQF
>TRBV9|TRBJ2-1
ASSEGGSSYNEQF
>TRBV5-1|TRBJ1-1
ASSLDTLNTEAF
>TRBV9|TRBJ2-7
ASGTGMTYEQY
>TRBV5-1|TRBJ2-1
ASSLDSQGHEQF
>TRBV30|TRBJ1-4
AWSSGATNEKLF
>TRBV10-3|TRBJ1-1
AISPDRNTEAF
>TRBV29-1|TRBJ2-7
SVEGQEAYEQY
>TRBV28|TRBJ1-5
ASSSQGAGNQPQH
>TRBV6-5|TRBJ2-7
ASSLAGGSTYEQY
>TRBV28|TRBJ1-2
ASSLDRNDGYT
>TRBV3-1/TRBV3-2|TRBJ2-1
ASSLRLVSYNEQF
>TRBV7-9|TRBJ1-2
ASSLATGRYGYT
>TRBV3-1/TRBV3-2|TRBJ1-1
ASSYAGGYMNTEAF
>TRBV6-5|TRBJ2-7
ASSYSGQGPTYEQY
>TRBV3-1/TRBV3-2|TRBJ2-3
ASSHYRSSTDTQY
>TRBV28|TRBJ1-4
ASSISNEKLF